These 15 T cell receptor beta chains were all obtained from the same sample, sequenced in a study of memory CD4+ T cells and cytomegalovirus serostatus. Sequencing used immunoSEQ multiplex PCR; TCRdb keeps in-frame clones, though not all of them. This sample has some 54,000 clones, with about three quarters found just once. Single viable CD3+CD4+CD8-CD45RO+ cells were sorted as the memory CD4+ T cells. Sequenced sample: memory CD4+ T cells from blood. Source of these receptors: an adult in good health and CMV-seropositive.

The CDR3 nucleotides are TGCGCCAGCAGCTTGTCCCGGGACAACTACAATGAGCAGTTCTTC. It specifies CASSLSRDNYNEQFF. V usage is TRBV5-1 and J usage is TRBJ2-1; tentative D call: TRBD1 (6 bases). This CDR3 contains 15 residues. In germline, CDR1 is SGHRS, CDR2 YFSETQ. The germline V and J ends were trimmed by 1 base and 3 bases, with 11 bases remaining between them.

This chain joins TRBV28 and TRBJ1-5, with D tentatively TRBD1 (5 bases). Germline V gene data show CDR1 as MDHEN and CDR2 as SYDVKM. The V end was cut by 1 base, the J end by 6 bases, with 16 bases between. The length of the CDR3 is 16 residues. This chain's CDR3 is CASSLSGALGIQPQHF. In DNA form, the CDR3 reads TGTGCCAGCAGTTTATCCGGGGCCCTGGGCATTCAGCCCCAGCATTTT.

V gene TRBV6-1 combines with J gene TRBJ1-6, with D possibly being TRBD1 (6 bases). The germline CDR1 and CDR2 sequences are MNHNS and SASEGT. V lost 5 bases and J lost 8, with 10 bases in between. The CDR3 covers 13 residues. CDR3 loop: CASSNPGDSPLHF. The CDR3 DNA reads TGTGCCAGCAGTAACCCAGGGGATTCACCCCTCCACTTT.

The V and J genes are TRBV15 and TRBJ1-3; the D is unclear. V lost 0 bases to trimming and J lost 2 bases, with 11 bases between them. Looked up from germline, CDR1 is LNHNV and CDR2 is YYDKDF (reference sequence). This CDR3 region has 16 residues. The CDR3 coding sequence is TGTGCCACCAGCAGAGATTTACGGGTCACTGGAAACACCATATATTTT. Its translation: CATSRDLRVTGNTIYF.

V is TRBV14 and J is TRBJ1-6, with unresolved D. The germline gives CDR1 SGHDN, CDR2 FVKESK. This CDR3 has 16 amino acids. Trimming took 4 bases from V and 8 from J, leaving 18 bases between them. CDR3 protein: CASSPLREGRDSPLHF. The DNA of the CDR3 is TGTGCCAGCAGCCCCCTGAGAGAGGGAAGAGATTCACCCCTCCACTTT.

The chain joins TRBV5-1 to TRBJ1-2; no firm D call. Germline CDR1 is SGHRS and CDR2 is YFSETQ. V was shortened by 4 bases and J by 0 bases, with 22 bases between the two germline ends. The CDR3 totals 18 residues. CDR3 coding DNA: TGCGCCAGCAGCCTATCCTTCGGGCAGGCAACTACTAACTATGGCTACACCTTC. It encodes CASSLSFGQATTNYGYTF.

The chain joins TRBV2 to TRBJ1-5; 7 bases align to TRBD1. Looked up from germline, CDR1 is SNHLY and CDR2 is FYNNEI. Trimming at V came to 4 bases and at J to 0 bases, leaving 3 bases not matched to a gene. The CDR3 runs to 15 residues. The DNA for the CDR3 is TGTGCCAGCAGTGCGCAGGGGGGTAGCAATCAGCCCCAGCATTTT. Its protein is CASSAQGGSNQPQHF.

The DNA of the CDR3 is TGTGCCAGCAGTTTCCAGGGGGAAGCTTTCTTT. Translation gives CASSFQGEAFF. The rearrangement uses TRBV28 and TRBJ1-1; the D gene is possibly TRBD1 (6 bases). The CDR3 is 11 amino acids. V was shortened by 3 bases and J by 8 bases, with 7 bases between the two germline ends. The germline CDR1 and CDR2 sequences are MDHEN and SYDVKM.

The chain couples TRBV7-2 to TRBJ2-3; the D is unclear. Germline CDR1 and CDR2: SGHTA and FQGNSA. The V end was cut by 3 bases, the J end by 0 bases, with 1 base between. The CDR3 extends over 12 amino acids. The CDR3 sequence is CASSFSTDTQYF. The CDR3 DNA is TGTGCCAGCAGCTTCAGCACAGATACGCAGTATTTT. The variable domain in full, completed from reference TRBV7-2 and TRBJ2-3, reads GAGVSQSPSNKVTEKGKDVELRCDPISGHTALYWYRQSLGQGLEFLIYFQGNSAPDKSGLPSDRFSAERTGGSVSTLTIQRTQQEDSAVYLCASSFSTDTQYFGPGTRLTVL.

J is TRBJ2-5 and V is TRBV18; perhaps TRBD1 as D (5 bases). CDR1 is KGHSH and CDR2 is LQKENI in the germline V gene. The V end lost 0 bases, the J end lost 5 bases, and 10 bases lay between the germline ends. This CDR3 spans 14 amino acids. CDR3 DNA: TGTGCCAGCTCACCACCAAGGGGATCGGAGACCCAGTACTTC. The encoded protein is CASSPPRGSETQYF.

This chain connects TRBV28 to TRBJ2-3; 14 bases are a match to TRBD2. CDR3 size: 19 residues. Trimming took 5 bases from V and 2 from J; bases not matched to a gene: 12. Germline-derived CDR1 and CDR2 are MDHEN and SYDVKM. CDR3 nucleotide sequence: TGTGCCAGCAGTGCCGGACTAGCGGGGGGCCTACGCCTCACAGATACGCAGTATTTT. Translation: CASSAGLAGGLRLTDTQYF.

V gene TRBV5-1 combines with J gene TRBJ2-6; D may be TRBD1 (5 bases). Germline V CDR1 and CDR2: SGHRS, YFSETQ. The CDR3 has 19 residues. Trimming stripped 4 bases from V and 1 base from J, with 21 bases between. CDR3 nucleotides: TGCGCCAGCAGCCCGACAGATCTAATGAGGCTATCTGGGGCCAACGTCCTGACTTTC. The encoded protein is CASSPTDLMRLSGANVLTF.

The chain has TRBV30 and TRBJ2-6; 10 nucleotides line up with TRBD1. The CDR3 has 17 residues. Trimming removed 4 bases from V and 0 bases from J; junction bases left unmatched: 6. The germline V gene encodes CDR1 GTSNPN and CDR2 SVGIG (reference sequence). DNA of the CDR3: TGTGCCTGGATTCCGGGACAGGGGCCCTCTGGGGCCAACGTCCTGACTTTC. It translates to CAWIPGQGPSGANVLTF. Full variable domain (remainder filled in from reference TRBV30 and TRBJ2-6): SQTIHQWPATLVQPVGSPLSLECTVEGTSNPNLYWYRQAAGRGLQLLFYSVGIGQISSEVPQNLSASRPQDRQFILSSKKLLLSDSGFYLCAWIPGQGPSGANVLTFGAGSRLTVL.

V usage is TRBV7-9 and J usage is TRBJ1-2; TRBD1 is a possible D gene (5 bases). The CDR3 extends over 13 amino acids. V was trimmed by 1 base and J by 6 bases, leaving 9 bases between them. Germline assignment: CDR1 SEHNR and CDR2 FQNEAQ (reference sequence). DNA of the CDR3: TGTGCCAGCAGCTTAGACGGGACCCATGGCTACACCTTC. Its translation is CASSLDGTHGYTF. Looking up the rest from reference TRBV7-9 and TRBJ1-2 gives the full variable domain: DTGVSQNPRHKITKRGQNVTFRCDPISEHNRLYWYRQTLGQGPEFLTYFQNEAQLEKSRLLSDRFSAERPKGSFSTLEIQRTEQGDSAMYLCASSLDGTHGYTFGSGTRLTVV.

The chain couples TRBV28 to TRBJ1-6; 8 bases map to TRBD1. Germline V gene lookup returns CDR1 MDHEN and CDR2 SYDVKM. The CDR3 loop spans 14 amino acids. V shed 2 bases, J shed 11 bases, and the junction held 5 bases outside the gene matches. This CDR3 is CASSLTTGGAPLHF. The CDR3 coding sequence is TGTGCCAGCAGTTTAACAACAGGGGGTGCACCCCTCCACTTT.